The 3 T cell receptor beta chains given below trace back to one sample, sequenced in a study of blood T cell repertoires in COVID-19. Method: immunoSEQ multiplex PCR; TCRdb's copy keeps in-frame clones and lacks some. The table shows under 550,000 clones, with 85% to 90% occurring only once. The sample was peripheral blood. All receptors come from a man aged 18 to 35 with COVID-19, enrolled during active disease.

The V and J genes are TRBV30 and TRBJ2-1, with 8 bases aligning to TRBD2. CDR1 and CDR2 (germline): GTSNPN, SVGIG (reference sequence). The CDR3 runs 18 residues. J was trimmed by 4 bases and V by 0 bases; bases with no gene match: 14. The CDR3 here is CAWSVPHLASGWYNEQFF. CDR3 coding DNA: TGTGCCTGGAGTGTACCTCATCTTGCTAGCGGGTGGTACAATGAGCAGTTCTTC.

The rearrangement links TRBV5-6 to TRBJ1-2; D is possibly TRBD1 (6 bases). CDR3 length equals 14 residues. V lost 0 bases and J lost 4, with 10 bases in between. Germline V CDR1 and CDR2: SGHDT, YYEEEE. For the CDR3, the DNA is TGTGCCAGCAGCTTGGACAGGGAGGGCTATGGCTACACCTTC. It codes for CASSLDREGYGYTF.

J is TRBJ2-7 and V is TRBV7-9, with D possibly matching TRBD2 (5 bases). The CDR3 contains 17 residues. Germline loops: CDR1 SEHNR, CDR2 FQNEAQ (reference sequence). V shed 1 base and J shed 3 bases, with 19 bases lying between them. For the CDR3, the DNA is TGTGCCAGCAGCTTAGGTCGTGCGAGCGGAGAAGGCTACGAGCAGTACTTC. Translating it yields CASSLGRASGEGYEQYF.